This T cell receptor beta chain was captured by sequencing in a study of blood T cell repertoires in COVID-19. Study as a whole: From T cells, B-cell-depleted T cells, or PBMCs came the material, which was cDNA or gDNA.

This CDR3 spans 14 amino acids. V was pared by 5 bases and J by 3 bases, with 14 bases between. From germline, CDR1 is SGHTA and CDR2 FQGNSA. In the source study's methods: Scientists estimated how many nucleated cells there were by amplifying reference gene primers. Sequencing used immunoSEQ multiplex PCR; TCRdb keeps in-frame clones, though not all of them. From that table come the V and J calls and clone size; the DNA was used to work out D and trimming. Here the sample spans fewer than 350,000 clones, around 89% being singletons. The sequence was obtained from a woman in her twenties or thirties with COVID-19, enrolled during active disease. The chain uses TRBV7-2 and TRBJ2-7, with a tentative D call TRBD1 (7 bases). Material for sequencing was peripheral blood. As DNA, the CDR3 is TGTGCCAGCAGCCCGAACAGGGGAGGCTACGAGCAGTACTTC. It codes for CASSPNRGGYEQYF.